This T cell receptor (beta chain) came from a study of post-analysis software for immune sequencing data. Whole-study context: Recorded subtypes: relapsing-remitting, secondary progressive, progressive-relapsing; some patients unannotated. Overall study findings and caveats: A significant reduction in normalized Chao1 diversity was observed in multiple sclerosis patients versus controls.

Worth noting for this clonotype: Its cognate antigen is unknown.

Tagging with unique molecular identifiers was a feature of the TCR beta cDNA libraries. There were about 0.95 to 11 million T cells, and about half a million cDNA molecules came from them. TCRdb ran MiXCR on the PCR reads and lists one entry per CDR3 protein. The sample includes about 760,000 distinct CDR3 sequences, 30% of them seen just once. This TCR came from a girl aged 10 to 17 with multiple sclerosis. The material sequenced was blood.

CDR3 sequence: CASSFLQNYGYTF. The CDR3, as DNA: TGTGCCAGCAGCTTTCTCCAGAACTATGGCTACACCTTC. The chain is built from TRBV7-2 and TRBJ1-2, with D unresolved. The germline CDR1 and CDR2 sequences are SGHTA and FQGNSA. The V gene lost 3 bases and the J gene lost 2 bases, with 7 bases spanning the gap. This CDR3 spans 13 amino acids.